The 18 T cell receptor beta chains below all came from one sample that was sequenced in a study of T cells in women clearing cervical HPV infection. Clones were read by immunoSEQ multiplex PCR, and TCRdb kept only the in-frame ones, dropping some. This listing includes some 20,000 clones. What was sequenced was blood buffy coat. The receptors were sampled from a woman between 18 and 75 years old with a cervical HPV16 infection that either progressed to CIN3+ or cleared (not recorded which).

A remark on this clone: The read ends 3 residues before the CDR3 terminus; that terminus is restored from the germline J gene. V gene TRBV7-6 combines with J gene TRBJ2-7; 8 bases map to TRBD2. Germline lookup yields CDR1 SGHVS and CDR2 FNYEAQ. The CDR3 covers 14 residues. With V trimmed by 5 bases and J by 4 bases, 7 bases remained unmatched. The covered CDR3 bases are TGTGCCAGCAGCCCGGGGGGGAAAGAGTACGAG. Translating it yields CASSPGGKEYE. Given in full, the CDR3 is CASSPGGKEYEQYF.

Regarding this clone: Read sequence stops 3 residues before the CDR3 end, and the germline J gene provides the missing end. Other DNA sequences in the same sample also yield this CDR3. The chain employs TRBV7-2 and TRBJ1-6; 7 bases are shared with TRBD1. There are 15 residues in the CDR3. Looked up from germline, CDR1 is SGHTA and CDR2 is FQGNSA. With V trimmed by 8 bases and J by 8 bases, 12 bases remained unmatched. The CDR3 is CASGEQGRPDSPLHF. Partial CDR3 DNA: TGTGCCAGCGGAGAACAGGGGCGACCCGATTCACCC.

Of note for this clone: The sequenced fragment ends 3 residues before the CDR3 boundary, so the rest is inferred from the germline J gene. The V and J genes are TRBV19 and TRBJ2-2, with 10 bases aligning to TRBD2. This CDR3 has 18 amino acids. Germline-derived CDR1 and CDR2 are LNHDA and SQIVND (reference sequence). The CDR3 DNA, read in part, is TGTGCCAGTAGTATGGAAGCGGGGGGGTTCTCTGGGGCCAACGTG. Encoded protein: CASSMEAGGFSGANV. The whole CDR3 is CASSMEAGGFSGANVLFF.

On this clone: The CDR3 end is not reached by the read, which stops 3 residues before it; the germline J gene fills it in. The chain recombines TRBV7-9 with TRBJ2-2, with TRBD2 as a possible D gene (6 bases). The germline V gene encodes CDR1 SEHNR and CDR2 FQNEAQ (reference sequence). Trimming left V 9 bases short and J 7 bases short, with 18 bases between. The length of the CDR3 is 14 residues. CDR3 region: CASLTRGEIGELFF. The DNA read from the CDR3 is TGTGCCAGTTTGACTAGGGGCGAGATCGGGGAG.

A word on this clone: The CDR3 end falls 3 residues outside the read, so it is completed with the germline J gene. The V and J genes are TRBV2 and TRBJ1-1; TRBD1 might be the D (5 bases). CDR1 and CDR2 from the germline V gene are SNHLY and FYNNEI. V lost 6 bases and J 0 bases, leaving 14 bases between the germline ends. The CDR3 is 15 amino acids. The CDR3 loop reads CASRLTTAMNTEAFF. CDR3 DNA (partial): TGTGCCAGCAGACTCACGACAGCCATGAACACTGAA.

For this clone: Sequencing ends 3 residues short of the CDR3 end; the germline J gene provides the rest. The chain has TRBV19 and TRBJ1-2; D is unresolved. This CDR3 region has 16 residues. CDR1 and CDR2 from the germline V gene are LNHDA and SQIVND (reference sequence). The CDR3 bases that were read are TGTGCCAGTAGTTGGGCAGCCCGACCTTCCTACAATGAC. It codes for CASSWAARPSYND. The entire CDR3 protein is CASSWAARPSYNDYTF.

A note on this clone: The CDR3 end falls 3 residues outside the read, so it is completed with the germline J gene. This chain joins TRBV5-6 and TRBJ1-1, with a tentative D call TRBD1 (5 bases). CDR3 length: 15 residues. Trimming stripped 4 bases from V and 5 bases from J, with 18 bases between. Per the germline V gene, CDR1 is SGHDT and CDR2 is YYEEEE. CDR3 DNA (partial): TGTGCCAGCAGCCATAACGGGGGGGTTCGAACTGAA. Translating gives CASSHNGGVRTE. The CDR3 as a whole reads CASSHNGGVRTEAFF.

On this clone: The CDR3 goes on 3 residues after the read ends, and that part is filled in from the germline J gene. This sequence joins TRBV7-2 and TRBJ2-3; TRBD2 matches at 10 bases. V gave up 7 bases and J gave up 4 bases; unmatched junction bases: 8. The CDR3 runs 15 residues. Germline V CDR1 and CDR2: SGHTA, FQGNSA. CDR3 DNA (partial): TGTGCCAGCACCCAAGCGGGGGGGCCGGCAGATACG. This translates into CASTQAGGPADT. The full CDR3 reads CASTQAGGPADTQYF.

Note on this clone: The read halts 3 residues ahead of the CDR3 end, with the missing end drawn from the germline J gene. V is TRBV13 and J is TRBJ2-1, with 8 positions matching TRBD1. Germline CDR1 is PRHDT and CDR2 is FYEKMQ (reference sequence). After removal of 3 bases from V and 4 bases from J, the junction contained 17 bases not matched to a gene. The CDR3 length is 19 residues. CDR3 DNA, as far as it was read: TGTGCCAGCAGCTTCAGCCCCTTTAATCAGGGACAGGTGTACAATGAG. As protein: CASSFSPFNQGQVYNE. The whole CDR3 sequence is CASSFSPFNQGQVYNEQFF.

Concerning this clone: The read gets to within 3 residues of the CDR3 end, and the germline J gene fills in the rest. The V gene is TRBV30, the J gene TRBJ2-2; D may correspond to TRBD1 or TRBD2 (7 bases each). This CDR3 region has 14 residues. Germline values: CDR1 GTSNPN, CDR2 SVGIG (reference sequence). The part of the CDR3 DNA that was read is TGTGCCCTTGACACAGGGGAGGGTAATTCACCG. Translation: CALDTGEGNSP. The CDR3 in its entirety is CALDTGEGNSPLFF.

The sequenced part of the CDR3 DNA is TGTGCCAGTAGTATAGCCGAGGGAAGAGGGGGAAATGAC. Translating gives CASSIAEGRGGND. The full CDR3 protein reads CASSIAEGRGGNDYTF. The chain couples TRBV19 to TRBJ1-2; TRBD1 is a possible D gene (6 bases). Read sequence stops 3 residues before the CDR3 end, and the germline J gene provides the missing end. The CDR3 has 16 amino acids. CDR1 is LNHDA, CDR2 SQIVND, per germline (reference sequence).

Concerning this clone: The read falls 3 residues short of the CDR3 end, and the missing part is taken from the germline J gene. The chain has TRBV20-1 and TRBJ1-2, with D possibly TRBD1 on 5 matching bases. Per germline, CDR1 DFQATT and CDR2 SNEGSKA (reference sequence). Trimming stripped 2 bases from V and 3 bases from J, with 16 bases between. There are 15 residues in the CDR3. The chain's CDR3 is CSARKGQGVYYGYTF. CDR3 DNA, as far as it was read: TGCAGTGCTAGAAAAGGGCAGGGCGTGTACTATGGC.

Turning to this clone: The CDR3 is cut off 3 residues early in the read; its end comes from the germline J gene. The rearrangement links TRBV5-4 to TRBJ2-7; 7 bases map to TRBD1. This CDR3 is 14 amino acids long. The V gene's germline CDR1 is SGHNT and CDR2 YYREEE (reference sequence). After removal of 0 bases from V and 5 bases from J, the junction contained 5 bases not matched to a gene. CDR3 loop: CASSLAGQGDEQYF. Incomplete CDR3 DNA: TGTGCCAGCAGCTTGGCCGGGCAGGGGGACGAG.

A word on this clone: The DNA ends 3 residues before the CDR3 does, and the rest of the CDR3 is filled in from the germline J gene. The rearrangement links TRBV20-1 to TRBJ1-1, with D possibly TRBD1 on 6 matching bases. Germline V gives CDR1 DFQATT, CDR2 SNEGSKA (reference sequence). The CDR3 is made up of 13 amino acids. V lost 1 base, J lost 3 bases, and 9 bases lay in between. CDR3 loop: CSARGQADTEAFF. The sequenced CDR3 bases are TGCAGTGCTAGAGGACAGGCGGACACTGAA.

The part of the CDR3 DNA that was read is TGTGCCAGCAGCGAACAGGGGGTTAATGAAAAA. As protein: CASSEQGVNEK. The CDR3 as a whole reads CASSEQGVNEKLFF. The chain uses TRBV2 and TRBJ1-4; 8 bases are a match to TRBD1. The CDR3 goes on 3 residues after the read ends, and that part is filled in from the germline J gene. In germline, CDR1 is SNHLY, CDR2 FYNNEI. CDR3 length: 14 residues. The V and J ends lost 6 bases and 4 bases, in that order; junction bases with no gene match: 4.

A note on this clone: The read ends 3 residues before the CDR3 terminus; that terminus is restored from the germline J gene. The chain joins TRBV28 to TRBJ1-4; D might be TRBD1 (5 bases). The CDR3 has 14 amino acids. CDR1 and CDR2 from the germline V gene are MDHEN and SYDVKM. V was cut by 7 bases and J by 10 bases, with 19 bases left in between. CDR3 loop: CASTQRGLRGKLFF. CDR3 bases read: TGTGCCAGCACCCAGAGAGGGCTTAGGGGAAAA.

Concerning this clone: The sequenced fragment ends 3 residues before the CDR3 boundary, so the rest is inferred from the germline J gene. The chain joins TRBV20-1 to TRBJ1-5, with D hard to call. The CDR3 spans 13 residues. Deletions cut 0 bases from V and 2 bases from J, with 5 bases between. Germline CDR1 DFQATT, CDR2 SNEGSKA (reference sequence). The CDR3 bases that were read are TGCAGTGCTAGAGATAAGGGCAATCAGCCC. Protein sequence: CSARDKGNQP. Given in full, the CDR3 is CSARDKGNQPQHF.

Concerning this clone itself: The read terminates 3 residues before the CDR3 end, so the remaining end is supplied by the germline J gene. The rearrangement joins TRBV4-1 to TRBJ1-2, with 7 positions matching TRBD1. V was pared by 0 bases and J by 5 bases, with 9 bases of the junction left unmatched. The CDR3 contains 16 residues. Per the germline V gene, CDR1 is MGHRA and CDR2 is YSYEKL. The covered CDR3 bases are TGCGCCAGCAGCCAAGAGGCCAGGGGGAGTAGTTATGGC. Translating gives CASSQEARGSSYG. The whole CDR3 reads CASSQEARGSSYGYTF.